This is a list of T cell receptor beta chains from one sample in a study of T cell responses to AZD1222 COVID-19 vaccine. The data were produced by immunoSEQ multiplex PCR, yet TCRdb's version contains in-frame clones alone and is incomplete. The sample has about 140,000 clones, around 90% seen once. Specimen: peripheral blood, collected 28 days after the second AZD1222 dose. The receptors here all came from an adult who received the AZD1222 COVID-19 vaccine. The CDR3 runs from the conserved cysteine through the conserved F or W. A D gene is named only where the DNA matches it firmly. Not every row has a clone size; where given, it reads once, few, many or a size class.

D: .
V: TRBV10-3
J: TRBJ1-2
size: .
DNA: TGTGCCATCAGTGATAGGGAGCGCTCCTCCTATGGCTACACCTTC
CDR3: CAISDRERSSYGYTF

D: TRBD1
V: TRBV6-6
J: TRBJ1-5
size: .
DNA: TGTGCCAGTCAGGGACAGCTGAATCAGCCCCAGCATTTT
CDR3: CASQGQLNQPQHF

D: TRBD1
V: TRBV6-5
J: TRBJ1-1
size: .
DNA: TGTGCCAGCAGTCGACAGGGGTGGGCTTTCTTT
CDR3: CASSRQGWAFF

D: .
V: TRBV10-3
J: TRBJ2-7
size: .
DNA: TGTGCCTCGAAAGGTGGTGCAGACTACGAGCAGTACTTC
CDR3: CASKGGADYEQYF

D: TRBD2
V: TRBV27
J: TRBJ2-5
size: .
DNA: TGTGCCAGCGGCGGGGGGGCGATCGCGGAGACCCAGTACTTC
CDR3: CASGGGAIAETQYF

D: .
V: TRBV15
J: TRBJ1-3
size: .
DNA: TGTGCCACCAGCAGAGCTGGGGTAGGCCGCCTCTCTGGAAACACCATATATTTT
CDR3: CATSRAGVGRLSGNTIYF

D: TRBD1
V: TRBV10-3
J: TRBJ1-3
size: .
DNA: TGTGCCATCAGTGGGGGGACAGGGAGCACCATATATTTT
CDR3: CAISGGTGSTIYF

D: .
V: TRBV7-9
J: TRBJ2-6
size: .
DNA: TGTGCCAGCAGCTTATCTACTGGGGCCAACGTCCTGACTTTC
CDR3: CASSLSTGANVLTF

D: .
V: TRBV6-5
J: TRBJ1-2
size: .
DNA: TGTGCCAGCAGTCTGACAGGAAACTATGGCTACACCTTC
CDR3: CASSLTGNYGYTF

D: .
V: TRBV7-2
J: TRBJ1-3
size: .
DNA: TGTGCCAGCAGCCAGGAATTCTCTGGAAACACCATATATTTT
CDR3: CASSQEFSGNTIYF

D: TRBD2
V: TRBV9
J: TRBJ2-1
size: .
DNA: TGTGCCAGCAAGGATAGCGGGGGGAGTTACAATGAGCAGTTCTTC
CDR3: CASKDSGGSYNEQFF

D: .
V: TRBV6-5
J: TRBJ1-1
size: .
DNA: TGTGCCAGCAGTAAGCCCGGGACTGACACTGAAGCTTTCTTT
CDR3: CASSKPGTDTEAFF

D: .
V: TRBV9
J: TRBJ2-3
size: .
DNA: TGTGCCAGCAGCGTAGGGGCGGGTTCGGGCACAGATACGCAGTATTTT
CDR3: CASSVGAGSGTDTQYF

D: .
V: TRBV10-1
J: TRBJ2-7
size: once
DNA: TGCGCCAGCAGTGAGTCGAACAGACCTCTACGGAAGCAGTACTTC
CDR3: CASSESNRPLRKQYF

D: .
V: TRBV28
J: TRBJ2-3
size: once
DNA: TGTGCCAGCAGTTTGGGGGAGCGGAGCACAGATACGCAGTATTTT
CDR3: CASSLGERSTDTQYF

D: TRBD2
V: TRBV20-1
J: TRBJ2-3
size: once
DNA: TGCAGTGCTAGTTCCCTAGCGGGAGGGTTAGATACGCAGTATTTT
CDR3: CSASSLAGGLDTQYF

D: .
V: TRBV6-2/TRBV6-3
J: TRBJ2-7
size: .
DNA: TGTGCCAGCAGCCCCCCGGGGCGATCCTACGAGCAGTACTTC
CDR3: CASSPPGRSYEQYF

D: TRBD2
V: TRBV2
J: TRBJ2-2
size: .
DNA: TGTGCCAGCAGGCTGGGACTAGCCTACACCGGGGAGCTGTTTTTT
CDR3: CASRLGLAYTGELFF

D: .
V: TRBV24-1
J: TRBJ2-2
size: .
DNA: TGTGCCACCAGTGATTTATCCGCCGGGGAGCTGTTTTTT
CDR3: CATSDLSAGELFF

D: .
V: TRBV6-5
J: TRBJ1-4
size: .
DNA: TGTGCCAGCAGGGCCGGGGACACTGAAGGGAAACTGTTTTTT
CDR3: CASRAGDTEGKLFF

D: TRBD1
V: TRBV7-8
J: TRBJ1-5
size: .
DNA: TGTGCCCCAAAATTTAGAGGGACAGGGATTCGGAAGCCCCAGCATTTT
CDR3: CAPKFRGTGIRKPQHF

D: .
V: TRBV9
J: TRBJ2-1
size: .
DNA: TGTGCCAGCAGCGGAGGGGGGACAGCGACTCGTGAGCAGTTCTTC
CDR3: CASSGGGTATREQFF

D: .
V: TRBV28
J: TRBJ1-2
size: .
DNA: TGTGCCAGCACTTCCACCGGGACCCGGTCCCCTGGCTACACCTTC
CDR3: CASTSTGTRSPGYTF

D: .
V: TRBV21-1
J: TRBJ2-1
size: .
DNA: TGTGCCAGCAGCCCGAGGCCCCATCCGGCGGGAGGACCCTACAATGAGCAGTTCTTC
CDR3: CASSPRPHPAGGPYNEQFF

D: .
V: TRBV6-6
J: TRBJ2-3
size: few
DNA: TGTGCCAGCAGTTACTCGCCTAGCACAGATACGCAGTATTTT
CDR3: CASSYSPSTDTQYF

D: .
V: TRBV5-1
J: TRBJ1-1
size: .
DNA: TGCGCCAGCGAATCAGGGAGGGGGAACACTGAAGCTTTCTTT
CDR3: CASESGRGNTEAFF

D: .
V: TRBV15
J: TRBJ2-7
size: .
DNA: TGTGCCACCAGCAGAGGTCTGGACGGGTCCTACGAGCAGTACTTC
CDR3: CATSRGLDGSYEQYF

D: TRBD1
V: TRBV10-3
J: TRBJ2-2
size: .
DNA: TGTGCCATCAGCTCATCCGGGACAGCTCCTTGGCCTATGAACACCGGGGAGCTGTTTTTT
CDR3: CAISSSGTAPWPMNTGELFF